The clone carrying this TCR beta chain was observed a few times. CDR3 length: 11 residues. The germline V gene encodes CDR1 SQVTM and CDR2 ANQGSEA. Trimming left V 7 bases short and J 1 base short, with 7 bases between. Using about 220 ng DNA, tens of thousands of T cell genomes, the sorted-subset replicate PCRs were run. Libraries were prepared by immunoSEQ multiplex PCR; TCRdb keeps only in-frame clonotypes and omits some of them. The table lists about 1 million clones, approximately 72% of them singletons. The sample belongs to a study of shared clonotypes between healthy human individuals. The sample taken for sequencing was memory CD4+ T cells sorted from blood. Subset given: CD45RA-negative fraction. The source of this sequence is a man aged 18 to 30 in good health. The chain recombines TRBV29-1 with TRBJ1-1, with unresolved D. CDR3 amino acids: CSGNKNTEAFF. CDR3 coding DNA: TGCAGCGGAAACAAGAACACTGAAGCTTTCTTT.